This entry lists 3 T cell receptor beta chains sequenced from one sample in a study of cytomegalovirus exposure and HLA in healthy donors (TCRdb year 2017). The protocol used for the library was the immunoSEQ multiplex PCR assay. A mixture of 60 forward primers for TCR Vbeta segments and 13 reverse primers for TCR Jbeta segments was used in the multiplex PCR. What TCRdb holds here is the immuneACCESS table cut down to in-frame rearrangements. Part of the clones is not present; checked against another copy, under half of the missing clones reflect an unresolved V gene, and the others are unexplained. Recorded for this sample are around 83,000 clones; more than 70% of them occurred a single time. Jointly, the top ten make up 4.4% of the sample. The sample taken for sequencing was PBMCs. The receptor set was obtained from a male donor in good health and CMV-seropositive.

This clone was seen a handful of times. The chain is built from TRBV9 and TRBJ1-5; D is possibly TRBD1 (5 bases). The length of the CDR3 is 15 residues. Germline V gives CDR1 SGDLS, CDR2 YYNGEE. V dropped 4 bases and J dropped 0 bases, with 11 bases sitting between them. CDR3 sequence reads: CASSQGDDSNQPQHF. The DNA for the CDR3 is TGTGCCAGCAGCCAAGGGGATGATAGCAATCAGCCCCAGCATTTT.

This chain joins TRBV7-2 and TRBJ1-3; 7 bases align to TRBD1. The CDR3 is made up of 15 amino acids. With V trimmed by 5 bases and J by 0 bases, 4 bases remained unmatched. The germline V gene has CDR1 SGHTA and CDR2 FQGNSA. Here the CDR3 reads CASSPRQGSGNTIYF. CDR3 coding DNA: TGTGCCAGCAGCCCCCGACAGGGCTCTGGAAACACCATATATTTT.

This sequence joins TRBV5-6 and TRBJ1-2, with TRBD1 matching over 8 bases. The CDR3 is made up of 14 amino acids. Germline values: CDR1 SGHDT, CDR2 YYEEEE. V shed 0 bases and J 5 bases; nucleotides not matched to a gene: 3. In DNA form, the CDR3 reads TGTGCCAGCAGCTTGGTACGACAGGGGTATGGCTACACCTTC. It encodes CASSLVRQGYGYTF.